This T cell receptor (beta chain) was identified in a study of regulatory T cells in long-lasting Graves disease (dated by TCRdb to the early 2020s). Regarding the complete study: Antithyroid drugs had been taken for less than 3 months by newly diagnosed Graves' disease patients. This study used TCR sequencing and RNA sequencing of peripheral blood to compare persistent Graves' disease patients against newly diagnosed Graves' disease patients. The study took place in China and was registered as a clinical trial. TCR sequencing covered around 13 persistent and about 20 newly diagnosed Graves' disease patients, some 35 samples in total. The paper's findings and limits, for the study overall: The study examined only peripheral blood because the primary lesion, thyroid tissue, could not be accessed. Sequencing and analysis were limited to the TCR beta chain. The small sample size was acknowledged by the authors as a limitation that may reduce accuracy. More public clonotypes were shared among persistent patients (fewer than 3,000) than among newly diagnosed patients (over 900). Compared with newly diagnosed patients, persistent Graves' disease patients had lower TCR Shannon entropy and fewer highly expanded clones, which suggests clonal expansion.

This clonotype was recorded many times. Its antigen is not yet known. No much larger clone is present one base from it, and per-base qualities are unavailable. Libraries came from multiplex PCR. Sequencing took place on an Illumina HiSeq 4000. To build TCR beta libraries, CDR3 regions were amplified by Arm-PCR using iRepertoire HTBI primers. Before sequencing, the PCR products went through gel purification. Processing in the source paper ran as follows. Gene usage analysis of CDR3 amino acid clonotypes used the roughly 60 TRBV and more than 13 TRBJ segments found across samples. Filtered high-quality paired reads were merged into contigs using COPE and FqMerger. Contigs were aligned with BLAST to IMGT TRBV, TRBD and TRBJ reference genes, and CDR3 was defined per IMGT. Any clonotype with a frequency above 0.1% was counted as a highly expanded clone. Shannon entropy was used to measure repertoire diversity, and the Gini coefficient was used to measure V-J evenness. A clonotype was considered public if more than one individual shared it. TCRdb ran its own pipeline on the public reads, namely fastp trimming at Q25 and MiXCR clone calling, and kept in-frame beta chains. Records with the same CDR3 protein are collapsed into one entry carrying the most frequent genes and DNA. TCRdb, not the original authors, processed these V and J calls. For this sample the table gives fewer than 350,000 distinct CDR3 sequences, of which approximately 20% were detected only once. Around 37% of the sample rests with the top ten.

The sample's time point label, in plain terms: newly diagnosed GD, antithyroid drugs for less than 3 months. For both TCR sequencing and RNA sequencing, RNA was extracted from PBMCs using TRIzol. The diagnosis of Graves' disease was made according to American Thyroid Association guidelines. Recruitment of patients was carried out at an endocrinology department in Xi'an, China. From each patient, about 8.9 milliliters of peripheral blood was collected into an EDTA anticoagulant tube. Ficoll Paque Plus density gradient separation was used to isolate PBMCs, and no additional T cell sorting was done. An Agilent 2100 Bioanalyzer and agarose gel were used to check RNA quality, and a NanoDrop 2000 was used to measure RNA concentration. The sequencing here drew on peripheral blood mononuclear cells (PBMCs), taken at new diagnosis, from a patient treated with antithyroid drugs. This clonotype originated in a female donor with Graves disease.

The nucleotide sequence reads TGTGCCAGCAGACCTCGGACGGCACGAAACACTGAAGCTTTCTTT. This yields the protein CASRPRTARNTEAFF. This receptor chain uses TRBV28 and TRBJ1-1; the D gene cannot be named for sure. The germline V gene specifies MDHEN as CDR1 and SYDVKM as CDR2. V gives up 6 bases and J gives up 2 bases, and the segment between their germline ends measures 16 bases. From the cysteine up to the phenylalanine, the CDR3 has a length of 15 residues. Only the CDR3 DNA is retained, 45 bases long and in frame from the first base.